Each of the 10 T cell receptor beta chains below was sequenced from the same sample in a study of T cell responses to AZD1222 COVID-19 vaccine (dated by TCRdb to the early 2020s). Sample time point, as interpreted from the label and publication: baseline before first vaccination. This sample's treatment or condition label indicates: meningococcal conjugate vaccine given as trial control. Preparation of the library involved the immunoSEQ multiplex PCR assay. This immuneACCESS table, as held by TCRdb, lists in-frame sequences with V and J called but not all clones. Of the missing ones, under half trace to an unresolved V gene in checked studies; the others have no known cause. For this sample there are 83,000 or so clones; 88% appear just once. The top ten clones comprise approximately 4.5% of the sample. The sample consisted of peripheral blood, taken on day 0 of MenACWY control vaccination. These receptors were obtained from an adult in good health.

V is TRBV30 and J is TRBJ1-4, with D possibly TRBD1 on 6 matching bases. V was pared by 4 bases and J by 5 bases, with 20 bases between. The CDR3 loop spans 16 amino acids. Germline lookup yields CDR1 GTSNPN and CDR2 SVGIG (reference sequence). CDR3 residues: CAWTPLFQDSNEKLFF. The CDR3 DNA reads as TGTGCCTGGACCCCCCTCTTTCAGGACAGCAATGAAAAACTGTTTTTT.

The rearrangement uses TRBV5-1 and TRBJ1-2, with TRBD1 as a possible D gene (6 bases). The CDR3 contains 11 residues. Germline-derived CDR1 and CDR2 are SGHRS and YFSETQ. Trimming removed 9 bases from V and 8 bases from J, with 14 bases in between. This chain's CDR3 is CAIENGGGYTF. As DNA, the CDR3 is TGCGCCATCGAAAACGGGGGCGGCTACACCTTC.

A few counts support this clone. The V and J genes are TRBV7-9 and TRBJ1-1, with a tentative D call TRBD1 (5 bases). V was trimmed by 8 bases and J by 11 bases, leaving 18 bases between them. The CDR3 runs to 12 residues. Germline assignment: CDR1 SEHNR and CDR2 FQNEAQ (reference sequence). This chain's CDR3 is CASQVGTSDAFF. The DNA of the CDR3 is TGTGCCAGCCAAGTAGGGACGAGTGACGCTTTCTTT.

The V gene is TRBV3-1 (or the pseudogene TRBV3-2), the J gene TRBJ1-1; 7 bases fit TRBD1. Trimming removed 2 bases from V and 3 bases from J; junction bases left unmatched: 3. Looked up from germline, CDR1 is LGHDT and CDR2 is YNNKEL (reference sequence). This CDR3 comprises 14 residues. The CDR3: CASSQSDRDTEAFF. The CDR3 DNA reads TGTGCCAGCAGCCAAAGCGACAGGGACACTGAAGCTTTCTTT.

The chain uses TRBV18 and TRBJ1-3; no clear D gene. V dropped 0 bases and J dropped 1 base, with 10 bases sitting between them. In germline, CDR1 is KGHSH, CDR2 LQKENI. The CDR3 consists of 16 residues. In nucleotides, the CDR3 is TGTGCCAGCTCACCACCGAGTACGGCTTCTGGAAACACCATATATTTT. Translating it yields CASSPPSTASGNTIYF.

The V call is TRBV10-3, the J call TRBJ1-6, with 7 bases lining up with TRBD1. The V and J ends lost 2 bases and 9 bases, in that order; junction bases with no gene match: 7. Germline lookup yields CDR1 ENHRY and CDR2 SYGVKD. CDR3 size: 15 residues. DNA for the CDR3: TGTGCCATCAGTGAGGCCGGACAGGAGAGTTCACCCCTCCACTTT. It codes for CAISEAGQESSPLHF.

V gene TRBV6-5 combines with J gene TRBJ1-3; D is unresolved. The CDR3 is 16 amino acids. From germline, CDR1 is MNHEY and CDR2 SVGAGI. V dropped 3 bases and J dropped 4 bases, with 16 bases sitting between them. This CDR3 reads CASSYRTDLDGNTIYF. The CDR3 DNA reads as TGTGCCAGCAGTTATCGGACTGACTTGGACGGAAACACCATATATTTT.

V is TRBV11-2 and J is TRBJ2-7; a possible D gene is TRBD1 (6 bases). Germline V gene sequence: CDR1 SGHAT, CDR2 FQNNGV. V lost 5 bases and J 4 bases, leaving 18 bases between the germline ends. The CDR3 covers 15 residues. The chain's CDR3 is CASSLFSDRAYEQYF. CDR3 coding DNA: TGTGCCAGCAGCCTCTTCTCGGACAGAGCATACGAGCAGTACTTC.

The V call is TRBV28, the J call TRBJ1-5; maybe TRBD1 (6 bases). The germline CDR1 and CDR2 sequences are MDHEN and SYDVKM. V was cut by 2 bases and J by 6 bases, with 11 bases left in between. The CDR3 loop spans 14 amino acids. The CDR3 DNA follows: TGTGCCAGCAGTTTAGGGGGCAGGGTTCAGCCCCAGCATTTT. It yields the protein CASSLGGRVQPQHF.

The V gene is TRBV7-9, the J gene TRBJ2-7; possibly TRBD1 or TRBD2 for D (6 bases each). Germline CDR1 is SEHNR and CDR2 is FQNEAQ (reference sequence). This CDR3 region has 14 residues. V lost 1 base, J lost 5 bases, and 12 bases lay in between. CDR3 residues: CASSLDGGRDEQYF. For the CDR3, the DNA is TGTGCCAGCAGCTTAGATGGGGGGCGGGACGAGCAGTACTTC.